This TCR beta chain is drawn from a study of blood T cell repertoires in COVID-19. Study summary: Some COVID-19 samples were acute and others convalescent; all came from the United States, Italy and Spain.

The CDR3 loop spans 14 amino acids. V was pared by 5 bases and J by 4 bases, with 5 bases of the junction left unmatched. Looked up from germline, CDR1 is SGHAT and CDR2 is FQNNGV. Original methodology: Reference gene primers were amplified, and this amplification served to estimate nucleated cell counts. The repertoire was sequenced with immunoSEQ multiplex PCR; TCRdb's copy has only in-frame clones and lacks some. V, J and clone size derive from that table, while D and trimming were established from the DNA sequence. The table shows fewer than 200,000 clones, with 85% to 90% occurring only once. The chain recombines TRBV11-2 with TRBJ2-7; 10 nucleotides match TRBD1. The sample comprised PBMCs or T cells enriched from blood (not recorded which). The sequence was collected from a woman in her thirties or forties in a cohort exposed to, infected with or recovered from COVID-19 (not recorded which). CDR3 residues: CASSHGQGGYEQYF. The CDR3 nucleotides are TGTGCCAGCAGCCACGGACAGGGGGGTTACGAGCAGTACTTC.